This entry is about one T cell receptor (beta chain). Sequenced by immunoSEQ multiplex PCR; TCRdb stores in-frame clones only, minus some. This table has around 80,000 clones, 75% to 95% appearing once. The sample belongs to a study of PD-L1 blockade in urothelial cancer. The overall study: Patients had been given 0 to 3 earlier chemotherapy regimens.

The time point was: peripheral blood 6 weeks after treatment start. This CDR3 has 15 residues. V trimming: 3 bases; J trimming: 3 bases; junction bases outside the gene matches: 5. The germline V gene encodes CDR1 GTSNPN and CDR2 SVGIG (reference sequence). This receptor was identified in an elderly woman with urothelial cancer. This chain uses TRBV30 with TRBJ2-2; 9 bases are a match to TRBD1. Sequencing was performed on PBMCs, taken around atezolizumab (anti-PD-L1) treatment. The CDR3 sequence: CAWSRTGVDTGELFF. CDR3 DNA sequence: TGTGCCTGGAGCCGGACAGGGGTGGACACCGGGGAGCTGTTTTTT. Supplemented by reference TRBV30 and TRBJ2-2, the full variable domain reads SQTIHQWPATLVQPVGSPLSLECTVEGTSNPNLYWYRQAAGRGLQLLFYSVGIGQISSEVPQNLSASRPQDRQFILSSKKLLLSDSGFYLCAWSRTGVDTGELFFGEGSRLTVL.